This T cell receptor (beta chain) was documented in a study of response to subunit inactivated influenza vaccine. Broader study findings: Authors suggested each seasonal flu vaccination may recruit only limited numbers of new T cells.

Using its own MiXCR run on the RT-PCR reads, TCRdb lists one record per CDR3 protein. The repertoire includes just under 250,000 distinct CDR3 sequences, more than 9% of them detected once, and approximately 7.8% sits in the top ten. This clonotype occurred many times. Its target is unknown. The CDR3 totals 18 residues. Germline values: CDR1 MNHEY, CDR2 SVGEGT. Trimming pared 6 bases from V and 2 bases from J, leaving 24 bases between. Material: non-naive T cells sorted from PBMCs, obtained less than 15 days before vaccination. The chain joins TRBV6-2 or TRBV6-3 to TRBJ2-3; D tentatively fits TRBD1 or TRBD2 (5 bases each). The clonotype was recovered from a man between 45 and 60 years old who received an inactivated influenza vaccine. Written as DNA, the CDR3 is TGTGCCAGCAGGGACAATCCGCTACCGGGACGTAACACAGATACGCAGTATTTT. Translated, it gives CASRDNPLPGRNTDTQYF.